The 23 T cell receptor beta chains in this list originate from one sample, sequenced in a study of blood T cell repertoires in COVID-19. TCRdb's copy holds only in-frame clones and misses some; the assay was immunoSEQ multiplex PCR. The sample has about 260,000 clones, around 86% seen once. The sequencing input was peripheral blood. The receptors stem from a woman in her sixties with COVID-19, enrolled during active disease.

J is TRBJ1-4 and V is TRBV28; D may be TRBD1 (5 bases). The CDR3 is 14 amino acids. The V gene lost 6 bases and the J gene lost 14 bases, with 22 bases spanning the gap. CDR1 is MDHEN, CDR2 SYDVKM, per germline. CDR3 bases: TGTGCCAGCAGACGACCCATTACAGGTTCGTTGCTGTTTTTT. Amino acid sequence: CASRRPITGSLLFF.

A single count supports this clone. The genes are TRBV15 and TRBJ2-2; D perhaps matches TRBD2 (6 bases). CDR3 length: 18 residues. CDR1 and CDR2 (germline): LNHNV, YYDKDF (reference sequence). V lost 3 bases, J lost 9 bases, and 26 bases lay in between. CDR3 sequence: CATSSPGGSAGLGRELFF. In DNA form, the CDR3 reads TGTGCCACCAGCAGCCCCGGAGGGTCGGCAGGGCTGGGAAGGGAGCTGTTTTTT.

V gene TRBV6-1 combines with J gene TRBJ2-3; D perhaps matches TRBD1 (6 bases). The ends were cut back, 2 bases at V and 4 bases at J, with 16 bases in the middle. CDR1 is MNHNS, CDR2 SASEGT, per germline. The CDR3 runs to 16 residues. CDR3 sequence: CASSERDKYYADTQYF. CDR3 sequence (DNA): TGTGCCAGCAGTGAACGGGACAAATATTACGCAGATACGCAGTATTTT.

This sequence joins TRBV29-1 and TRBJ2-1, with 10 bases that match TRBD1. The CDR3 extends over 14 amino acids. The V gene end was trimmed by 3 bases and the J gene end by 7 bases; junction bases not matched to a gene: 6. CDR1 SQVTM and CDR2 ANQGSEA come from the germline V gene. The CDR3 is CSVEGGQGRNEQFF. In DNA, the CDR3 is TGCAGCGTTGAGGGGGGACAGGGGAGGAATGAGCAGTTCTTC.

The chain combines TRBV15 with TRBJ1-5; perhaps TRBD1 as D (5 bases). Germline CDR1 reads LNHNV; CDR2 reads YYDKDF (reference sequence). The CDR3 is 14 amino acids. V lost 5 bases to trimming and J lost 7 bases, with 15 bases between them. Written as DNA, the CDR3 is TGTGCCACCAGCTCCCTCGGGAGGGGACAGCCCCAGCATTTT. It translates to CATSSLGRGQPQHF.

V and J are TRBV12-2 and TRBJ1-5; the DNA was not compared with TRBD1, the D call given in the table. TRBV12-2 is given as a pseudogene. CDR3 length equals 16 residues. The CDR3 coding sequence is TGTGCAAGTCGCTACCAACAGGGGGCTCGTAGTCAGCCCCAGCATTTT. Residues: CASRYQQGARSQPQHF.

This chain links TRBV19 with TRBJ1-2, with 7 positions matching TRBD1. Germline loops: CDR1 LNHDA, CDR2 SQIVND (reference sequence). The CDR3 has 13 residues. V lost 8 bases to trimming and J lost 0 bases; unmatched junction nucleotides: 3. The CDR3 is CASWTGTNYGYTF. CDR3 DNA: TGTGCCAGTTGGACAGGAACTAACTATGGCTACACCTTC.

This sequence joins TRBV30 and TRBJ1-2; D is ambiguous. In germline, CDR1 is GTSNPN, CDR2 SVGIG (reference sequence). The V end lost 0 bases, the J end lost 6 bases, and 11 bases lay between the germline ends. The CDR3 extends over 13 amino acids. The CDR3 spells CAWSVRERNGYTF. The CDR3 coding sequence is TGTGCCTGGAGTGTACGGGAGAGGAATGGCTACACCTTC.

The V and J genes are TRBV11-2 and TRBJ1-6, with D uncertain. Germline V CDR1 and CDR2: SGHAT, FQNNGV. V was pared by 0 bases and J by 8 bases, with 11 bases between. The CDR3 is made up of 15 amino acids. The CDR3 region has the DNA TGTGCCAGCAGCTTAGAGGAGGGTCGGGATTCACCCCTCCACTTT. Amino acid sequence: CASSLEEGRDSPLHF.

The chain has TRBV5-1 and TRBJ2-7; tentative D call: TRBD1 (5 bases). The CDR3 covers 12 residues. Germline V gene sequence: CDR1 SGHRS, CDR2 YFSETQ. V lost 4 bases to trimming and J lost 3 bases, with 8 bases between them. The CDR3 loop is CASSTDSYEQYF. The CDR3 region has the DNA TGCGCCAGCAGCACCGACAGCTACGAGCAGTACTTC. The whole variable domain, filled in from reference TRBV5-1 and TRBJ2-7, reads KAGVTQTPRYLIKTRGQQVTLSCSPISGHRSVSWYQQTPGQGLQFLFEYFSETQRNKGNFPGRFSGRQFSNSRSEMNVSTLELGDSALYLCASSTDSYEQYFGPGTRLTVT.

This chain's CDR3 is CASSRDGQGNYGYTF. The CDR3 region has the DNA TGTGCCAGCAGTAGGGATGGACAGGGGAACTATGGCTACACCTTC. V is TRBV6-5 and J is TRBJ1-2; 9 bases match TRBD1. The length of the CDR3 is 15 residues. Germline V lookup: CDR1 MNHEY, CDR2 SVGAGI. The trim removed 5 bases at V and 2 bases at J, leaving 6 bases unmatched.

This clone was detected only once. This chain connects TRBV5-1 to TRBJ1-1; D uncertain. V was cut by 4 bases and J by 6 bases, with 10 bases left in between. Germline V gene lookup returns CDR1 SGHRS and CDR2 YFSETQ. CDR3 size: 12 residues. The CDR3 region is CASSPGKSEAFF. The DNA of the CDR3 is TGCGCCAGCAGCCCGGGAAAATCTGAAGCTTTCTTT. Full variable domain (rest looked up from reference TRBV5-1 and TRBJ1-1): KAGVTQTPRYLIKTRGQQVTLSCSPISGHRSVSWYQQTPGQGLQFLFEYFSETQRNKGNFPGRFSGRQFSNSRSEMNVSTLELGDSALYLCASSPGKSEAFFGQGTRLTVV.

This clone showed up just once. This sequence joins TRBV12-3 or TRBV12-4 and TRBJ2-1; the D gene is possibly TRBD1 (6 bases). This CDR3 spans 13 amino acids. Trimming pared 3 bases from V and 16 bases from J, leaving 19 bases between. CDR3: CASSLSRDTLSFF. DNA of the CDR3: TGTGCCAGCAGTTTGTCCCGGGACACCCTGTCCTTCTTC.

The CDR3 spells CASRTGGEWRQPQHF. Here the CDR3 DNA reads TGTGCCAGTAGGACAGGGGGCGAGTGGCGTCAGCCCCAGCATTTT. The chain carries TRBV19 and TRBJ1-5; 10 bases match TRBD1. The germline CDR1 and CDR2 sequences are LNHDA and SQIVND (reference sequence). The CDR3 is 15 residues long. Trimming took 6 bases from V and 6 from J; bases not matched to a gene: 8.

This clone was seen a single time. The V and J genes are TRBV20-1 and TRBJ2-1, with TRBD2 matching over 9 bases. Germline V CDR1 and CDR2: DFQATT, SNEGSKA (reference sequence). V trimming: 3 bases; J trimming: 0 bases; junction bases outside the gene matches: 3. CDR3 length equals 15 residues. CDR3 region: CSASAGGSSYNEQFF. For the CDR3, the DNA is TGCAGTGCTAGTGCGGGAGGGTCCTCCTACAATGAGCAGTTCTTC.

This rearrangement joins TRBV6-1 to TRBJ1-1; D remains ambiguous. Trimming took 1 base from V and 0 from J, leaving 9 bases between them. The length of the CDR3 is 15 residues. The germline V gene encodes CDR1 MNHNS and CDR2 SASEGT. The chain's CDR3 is CASSEVGQLNTEAFF. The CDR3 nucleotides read TGTGCCAGCAGTGAAGTGGGCCAGCTGAACACTGAAGCTTTCTTT.

The CDR3 sequence is CASSLSPGITGELFF. Written as DNA, the CDR3 is TGTGCCAGCAGTTTATCGCCCGGGATAACCGGGGAGCTGTTTTTT. The V gene is TRBV27, the J gene TRBJ2-2; D may be TRBD2 (5 bases). Germline CDR1 reads MNHEY; CDR2 reads SMNVEV (reference sequence). This CDR3 region has 15 residues. Trimming took off 0 bases at V and 5 bases at J, with 10 bases between the two ends.

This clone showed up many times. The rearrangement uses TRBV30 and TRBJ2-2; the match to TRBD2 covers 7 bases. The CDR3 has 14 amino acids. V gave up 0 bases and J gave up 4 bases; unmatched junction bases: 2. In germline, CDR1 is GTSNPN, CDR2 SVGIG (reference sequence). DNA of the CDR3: TGTGCCTGGAGTGTAGCGGGGAGCACCGGGGAGCTGTTTTTT. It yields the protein CAWSVAGSTGELFF.

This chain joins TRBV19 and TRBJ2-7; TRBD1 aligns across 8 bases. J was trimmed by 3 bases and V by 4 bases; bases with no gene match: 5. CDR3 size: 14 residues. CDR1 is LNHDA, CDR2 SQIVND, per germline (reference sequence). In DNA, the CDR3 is TGTGCCAGTAGTACCCGGACAGGGTACTACGAGCAGTACTTC. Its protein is CASSTRTGYYEQYF.

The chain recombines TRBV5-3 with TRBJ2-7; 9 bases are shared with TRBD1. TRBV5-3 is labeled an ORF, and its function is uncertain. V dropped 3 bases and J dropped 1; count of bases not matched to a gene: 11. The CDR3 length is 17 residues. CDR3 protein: CARSSGQGKRKSYEQYF. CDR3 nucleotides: TGTGCCAGAAGCTCAGGACAGGGGAAGAGAAAATCCTACGAGCAGTACTTC.

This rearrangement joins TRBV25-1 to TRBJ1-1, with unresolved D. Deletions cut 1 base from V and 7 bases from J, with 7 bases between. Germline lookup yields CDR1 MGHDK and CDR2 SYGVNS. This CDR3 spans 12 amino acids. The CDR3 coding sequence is TGTGCCAGCAGTGAATCCCCCCTTGAAGCTTTCTTT. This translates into CASSESPLEAFF.

The CDR3 region has the DNA TGTGCCAGCACCGTGGGACAGACCTCCTACGAGCAGTACTTC. It encodes CASTVGQTSYEQYF. The J gene is TRBJ2-7, the V gene TRBV28; 7 bases are a match to TRBD1. Germline V gene sequence: CDR1 MDHEN, CDR2 SYDVKM. The CDR3 consists of 14 residues. Trimming removed 7 bases from V and 0 bases from J; junction bases left unmatched: 6.

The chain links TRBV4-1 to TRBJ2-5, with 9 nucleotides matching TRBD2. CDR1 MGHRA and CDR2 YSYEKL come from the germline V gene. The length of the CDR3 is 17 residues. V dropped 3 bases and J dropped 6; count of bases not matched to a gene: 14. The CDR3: CASSHIGGSGSGKTQYF. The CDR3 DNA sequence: TGCGCCAGCAGCCATATTGGGGGTAGCGGGAGCGGGAAGACCCAGTACTTC.